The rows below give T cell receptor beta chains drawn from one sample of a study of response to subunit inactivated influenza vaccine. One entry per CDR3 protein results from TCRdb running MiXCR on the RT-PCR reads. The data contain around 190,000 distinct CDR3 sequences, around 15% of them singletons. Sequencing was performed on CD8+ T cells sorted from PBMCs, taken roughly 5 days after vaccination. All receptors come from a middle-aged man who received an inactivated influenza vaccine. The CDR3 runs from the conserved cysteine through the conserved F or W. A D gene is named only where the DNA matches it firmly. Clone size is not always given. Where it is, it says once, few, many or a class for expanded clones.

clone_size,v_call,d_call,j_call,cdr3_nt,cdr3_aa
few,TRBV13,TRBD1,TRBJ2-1,TGTGCCAGCAGCTTAGGCGGGACAGGGTCCGGGGATGAGCAGTTCTTC,CASSLGGTGSGDEQFF
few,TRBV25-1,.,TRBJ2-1,TGTGCCAGCAGTGAATCTTCGAGCTCCTACAATGAGCAGTTCTTC,CASSESSSSYNEQFF
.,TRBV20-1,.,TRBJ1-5,TGCAGTGCTAGAGACCCCACCACTGCTCGATTGGAACAGCCCCAGCATTTT,CSARDPTTARLEQPQHF
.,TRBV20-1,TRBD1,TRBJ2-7,TGCAGTGCTCTGGGACAGGATGGGTCCTACGAGCAGTACTTC,CSALGQDGSYEQYF
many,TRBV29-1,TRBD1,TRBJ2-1,TGCAGCGTGTCCGGGACAGGAAGCATCTACAATGAGCAGTTCTTC,CSVSGTGSIYNEQFF
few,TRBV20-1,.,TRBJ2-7,TGCAGTGCTTCAACCGGCGAGCAGTACTTC,CSASTGEQYF
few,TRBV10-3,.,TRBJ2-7,TGTGCCATCGGGCGCGGCGGGGACCGATACGAGCAGTACTTC,CAIGRGGDRYEQYF
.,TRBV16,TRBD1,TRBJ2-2,TGTGCCAGCAGCCAATCGGCAGGGGGCGTTATCACCGGGGAGCTGTTTTTT,CASSQSAGGVITGELFF
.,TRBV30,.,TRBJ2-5,TGTGCCTGGAGTATTGTAGGGGGGTGGCAAGAGACCCAGTACTTC,CAWSIVGGWQETQYF
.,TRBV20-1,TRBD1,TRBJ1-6,TGCAGTGCTAGGGGACAGGGGCACCGGTATAATTCACCCCTCCACTTT,CSARGQGHRYNSPLHF
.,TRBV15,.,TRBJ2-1,TGTGCCACCAGCAGAGATTTGGGGACACCCGCTTACAATGAGCAGTTCTTC,CATSRDLGTPAYNEQFF
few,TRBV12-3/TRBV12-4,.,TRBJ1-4,TGTGCCAGCAGTCCATTGGGGGGCGATGAAAAACTGTTTTTT,CASSPLGGDEKLFF
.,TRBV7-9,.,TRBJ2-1,TGTGCCAGCAGCTTTGTGGGTCTCTCCTACAATGAGCAGTTCTTC,CASSFVGLSYNEQFF
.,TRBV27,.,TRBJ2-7,TGTGCCAGCAGTCTCCGGGGTGATGGGGAGCAGTACTTC,CASSLRGDGEQYF
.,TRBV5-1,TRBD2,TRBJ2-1,TGCGCCAGCAGGATTGGTAGCGGGAGTGGGTATGAGCAGTTCTTC,CASRIGSGSGYEQFF
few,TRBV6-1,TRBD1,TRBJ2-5,TGTGCCAGCAGTACCGGGACAGGGAATGGAGAGACCCAGTACTTC,CASSTGTGNGETQYF
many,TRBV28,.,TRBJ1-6,TGTGCCGGCAACGGCCATAATTCACCCCTCCACTTT,CAGNGHNSPLHF
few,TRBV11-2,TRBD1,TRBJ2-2,TGTGCCAGCAGCTTGTCACCGGGACAGGCGAACACCGGGGAGCTGTTTTTT,CASSLSPGQANTGELFF
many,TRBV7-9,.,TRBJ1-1,TGTGCCAGCAGCTTAGTTCAGGGTATGAACACTGAAGCTTTCTTT,CASSLVQGMNTEAFF
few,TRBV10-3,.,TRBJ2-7,TGTGCCATCAGTGAGTTGGAGTCCTACGAGCAGTACTTC,CAISELESYEQYF
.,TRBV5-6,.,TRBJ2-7,TGTGCCAGCAGCGGTACAGGGTTAAACGAGCAGTACTTC,CASSGTGLNEQYF
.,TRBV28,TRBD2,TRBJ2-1,TGTGCCAGCAGTTTAGCAGCGGGGATCGGCAATGAGCAGTTCTTC,CASSLAAGIGNEQFF
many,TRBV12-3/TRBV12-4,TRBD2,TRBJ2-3,TGTGCCAGCAGTTTATGGGGTAGCGGGGGGGCCTCCACGCAGTATTTT,CASSLWGSGGASTQYF
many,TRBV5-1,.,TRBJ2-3,TGCGCCAGCAGCGGCCGATGGGCGGGCACCACAGATACGCAGTATTTT,CASSGRWAGTTDTQYF
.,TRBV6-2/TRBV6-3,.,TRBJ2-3,TGTGCCAGCAGTTACTCGGAAGGAGCAAAAGATACGCAGTATTTT,CASSYSEGAKDTQYF
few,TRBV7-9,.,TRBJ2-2,TGTGCCAGCAGCTTAGCGGGCAGAGCGAACACCGGGGAGCTGTTTTTT,CASSLAGRANTGELFF
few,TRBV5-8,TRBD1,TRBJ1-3,TGTGCCAGCAGTTCCGGACAGGTCTTAGGTGGAAACACCATATATTTT,CASSSGQVLGGNTIYF
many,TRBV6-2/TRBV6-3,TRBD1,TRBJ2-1,TGTGCCAGCAGTATATCGGGGACAGCTACTAACAATGAGCAGTTCTTC,CASSISGTATNNEQFF
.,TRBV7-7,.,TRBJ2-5,TGTGCTAGCAGCTTAGGGTCACAGTCGGAGACCCAGTACTTC,CASSLGSQSETQYF
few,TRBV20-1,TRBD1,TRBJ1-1,TGCAGTGCTAGCCGGGACAGGGGGCTGGTCGCTGAAGCTTTCTTT,CSASRDRGLVAEAFF
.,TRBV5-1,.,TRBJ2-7,TGCGCCAGCAGTGGCCCCGCGCAGGGGAGGAACGAGCAGTACTTC,CASSGPAQGRNEQYF
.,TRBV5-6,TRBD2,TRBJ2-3,TGTGCCAGCAGCTTTTGGCGGGGGGGCGGGACAGATACGCAGTATTTT,CASSFWRGGGTDTQYF
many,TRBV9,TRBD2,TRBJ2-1,TGTGCCAGCAGCGCCCCAGGGACTATGAACAATGAGCAGTTCTTC,CASSAPGTMNNEQFF
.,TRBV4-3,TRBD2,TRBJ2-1,TGCGCCAGCAGCCGGACTAGCGGGGGGTTCAGGGACCTCAATGAGCAGTTCTTC,CASSRTSGGFRDLNEQFF
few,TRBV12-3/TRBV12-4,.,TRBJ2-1,TGTGCCAGCAGTGGCGGGTGGGAGTATTACGATGAGCAGTTCTTC,CASSGGWEYYDEQFF
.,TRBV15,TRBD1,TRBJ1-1,TGTGCCACCACCTCGACAGGGGGGCACCCGGGCACTGAAGCTTTCTTT,CATTSTGGHPGTEAFF
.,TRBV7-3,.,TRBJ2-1,TGTGCCAGCAGCTTCCCAAGTGGTCTGGCGGAGGACAACTCCTACAATGAGCAGTTCTTC,CASSFPSGLAEDNSYNEQFF
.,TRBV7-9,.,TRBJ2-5,TGTGCCAGCAGCGCCGGGACTCACCTGTTTGATGAGACCCAGTACTTC,CASSAGTHLFDETQYF
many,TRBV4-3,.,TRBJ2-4,TGCGCCAGCAGCCAAGATCAAGAAGGGGCCCTCTACGCGGACATTCAGTACTTC,CASSQDQEGALYADIQYF
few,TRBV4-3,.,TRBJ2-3,TGCGCCAGCAGCCAGGGGGTTATCCGGGAGCGACGCACAGATACGCAGTATTTT,CASSQGVIRERRTDTQYF
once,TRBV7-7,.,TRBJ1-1,TGTGCTAGCACCCGATTTGCGGGGGGCACTGAAGCTTTCTTT,CASTRFAGGTEAFF
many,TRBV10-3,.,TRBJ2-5,TGTGCCATCAGTGAGTCGTTTTGGGCAAAAGTCCAGTACTTC,CAISESFWAKVQYF
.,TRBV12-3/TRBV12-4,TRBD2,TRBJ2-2,TGTGCCAGCAGTGGGACTAGCGGGAGGGCCGATAGCCGGGAGCTGTTTTTT,CASSGTSGRADSRELFF
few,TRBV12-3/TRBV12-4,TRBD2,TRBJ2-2,TGTGCCAGCAGTTTCTCCCGCCGGGAGGGCCAGACCGGGGAGCTGTTTTTT,CASSFSRREGQTGELFF
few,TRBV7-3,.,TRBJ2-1,TGTGCCAGCAGCCAGGAAGGGGGGACTTCTTACAATGAGCAGTTCTTC,CASSQEGGTSYNEQFF
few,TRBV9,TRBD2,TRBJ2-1,TGTGCCAGCAGCGGGAGCGGGAGTGGGAATGAGCAGTTCTTC,CASSGSGSGNEQFF
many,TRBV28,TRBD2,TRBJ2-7,TGTGCCAGCAGTAAAATCCGGACTAGCGGCTCCTACGAGCAGTACTTC,CASSKIRTSGSYEQYF
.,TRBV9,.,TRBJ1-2,TGTGCCAGCACACCGGGGGGGGCCTTGAACTATGGCTACACCTTC,CASTPGGALNYGYTF
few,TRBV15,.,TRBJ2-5,TGTGCCACCAGCAGAGGCGGATTAGGGGTCCAGCAAGGAGAGACCCAGTACTTC,CATSRGGLGVQQGETQYF
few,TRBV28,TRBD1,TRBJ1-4,TGTGCCAGCCGCCTTCATCGGGACAGGGGGCGAGAAAAACTGTTTTTT,CASRLHRDRGREKLFF
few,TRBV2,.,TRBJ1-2,TGTGCCAGGGGTGACACTAACTATGGCTACACCTTC,CARGDTNYGYTF
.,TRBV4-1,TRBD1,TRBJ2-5,TGCGCCAGCAGCCAAGATCCCGGGACAGAAGAGACCCAGTACTTC,CASSQDPGTEETQYF
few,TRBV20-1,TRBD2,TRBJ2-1,TGCAGTGCTAGAGATGTAGCGGGGGGAGCCTACAATGAGCAGTTCTTC,CSARDVAGGAYNEQFF